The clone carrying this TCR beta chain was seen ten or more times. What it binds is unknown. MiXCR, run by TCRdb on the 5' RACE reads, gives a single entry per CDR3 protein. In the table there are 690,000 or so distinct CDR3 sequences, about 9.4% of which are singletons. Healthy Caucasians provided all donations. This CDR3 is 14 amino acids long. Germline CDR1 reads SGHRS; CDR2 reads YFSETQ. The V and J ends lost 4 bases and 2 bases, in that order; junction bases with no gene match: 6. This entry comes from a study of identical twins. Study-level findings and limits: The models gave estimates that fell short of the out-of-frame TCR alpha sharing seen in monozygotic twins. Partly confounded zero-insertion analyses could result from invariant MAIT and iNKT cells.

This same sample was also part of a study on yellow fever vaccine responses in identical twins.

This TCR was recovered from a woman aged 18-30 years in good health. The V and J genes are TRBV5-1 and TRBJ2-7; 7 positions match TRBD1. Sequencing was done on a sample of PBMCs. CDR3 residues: CASSGDRDAYEQYF. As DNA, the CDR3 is TGCGCCAGCAGCGGCGACAGGGATGCCTACGAGCAGTACTTC.